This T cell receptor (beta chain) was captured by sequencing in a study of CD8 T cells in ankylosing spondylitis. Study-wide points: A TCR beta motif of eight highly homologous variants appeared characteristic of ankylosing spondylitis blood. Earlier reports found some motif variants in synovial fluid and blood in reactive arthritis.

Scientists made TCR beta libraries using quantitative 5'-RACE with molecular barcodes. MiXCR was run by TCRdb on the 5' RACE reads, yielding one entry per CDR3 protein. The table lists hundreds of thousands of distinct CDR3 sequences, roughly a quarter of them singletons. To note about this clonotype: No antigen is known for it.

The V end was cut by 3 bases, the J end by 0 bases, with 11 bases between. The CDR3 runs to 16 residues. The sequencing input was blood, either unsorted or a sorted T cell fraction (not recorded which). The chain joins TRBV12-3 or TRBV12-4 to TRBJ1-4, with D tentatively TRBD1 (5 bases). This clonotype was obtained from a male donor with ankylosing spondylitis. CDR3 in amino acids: CASSFRGGATNEKLFF. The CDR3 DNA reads TGTGCCAGCAGTTTCCGCGGGGGTGCAACTAATGAAAAACTGTTTTTT.